The clone carrying this TCR beta chain was seen a single time. Its antigen is still unknown. This sample was taken from a study of cytomegalovirus exposure and HLA in healthy donors. The study, taken as a whole, reports: Highest at DRB1 and lowest at HLA-C, TCR association rates differed among HLA loci in a later analysis. It was only CMV serostatus that was available as immune exposure information.

PCR primers comprised 60 Vbeta and 13 Jbeta primers. Clones were sequenced by immunoSEQ multiplex PCR, and TCRdb holds only the in-frame ones, with some missing. The table lists about 140,000 clones, 60% to 85% of them singletons. The donors comprised healthy bone marrow donors. The study sampled nominally healthy donors, though unrecorded immune exposures were likely. Germline lookup yields CDR1 LNHDA and CDR2 SQIVND (reference sequence). With 7 bases removed from V and 8 bases from J, the gap between germline ends came to 11 bases. The CDR3 is made up of 11 amino acids. Sequenced: PBMCs. This TCR came from a young man in good health and CMV-seronegative. This chain uses TRBV19 with TRBJ1-2; D unclear. CDR3 in amino acids: CASTSRGGYTF. CDR3 in DNA: TGTGCCAGTACCTCACGCGGGGGCTACACCTTC. Drawing the rest from reference TRBV19 and TRBJ1-2, the complete variable domain is DGGITQSPKYLFRKEGQNVTLSCEQNLNHDAMYWYRQDPGQGLRLIYYSQIVNDFQKGDIAEGYSVSREKKESFPLTVTSAQKNPTAFYLCASTSRGGYTFGSGTRLTVV.